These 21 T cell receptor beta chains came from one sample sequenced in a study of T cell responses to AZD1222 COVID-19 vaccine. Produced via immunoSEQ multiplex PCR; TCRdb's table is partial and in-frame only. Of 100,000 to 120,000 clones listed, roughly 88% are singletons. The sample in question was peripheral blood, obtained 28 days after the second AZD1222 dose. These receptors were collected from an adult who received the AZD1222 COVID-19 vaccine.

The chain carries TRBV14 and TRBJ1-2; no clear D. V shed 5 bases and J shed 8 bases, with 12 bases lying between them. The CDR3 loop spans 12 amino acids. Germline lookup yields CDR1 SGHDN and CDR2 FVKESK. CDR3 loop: CASSKIEAGYTF. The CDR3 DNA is TGTGCCAGCAGCAAAATAGAAGCGGGCTACACCTTC.

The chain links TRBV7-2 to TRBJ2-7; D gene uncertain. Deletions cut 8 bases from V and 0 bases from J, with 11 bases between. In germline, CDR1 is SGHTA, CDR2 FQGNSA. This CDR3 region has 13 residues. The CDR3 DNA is TGTGCCAGCGGGCAGGCGAGCTCCTACGAGCAGTACTTC. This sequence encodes CASGQASSYEQYF.

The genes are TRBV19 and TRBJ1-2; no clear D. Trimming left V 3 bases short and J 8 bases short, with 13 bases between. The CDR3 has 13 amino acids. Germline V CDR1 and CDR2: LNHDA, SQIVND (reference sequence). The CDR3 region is CASSILEREGYTF. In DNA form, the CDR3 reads TGTGCCAGTAGTATCCTAGAGAGAGAAGGCTACACCTTC.

The CDR3 protein is CASSGSGNQPQHF. In nucleotides, the CDR3 is TGTGCCAGCTCAGGGAGTGGCAATCAGCCCCAGCATTTT. V and J are TRBV18 and TRBJ1-5; D is undetermined. The CDR3 has 13 amino acids. From germline, CDR1 is KGHSH and CDR2 LQKENI. Trimming took 5 bases from V and 2 from J, leaving 7 bases between them. Complete variable domain (other parts from reference TRBV18 and TRBJ1-5): NAGVMQNPRHLVRRRGQEARLRCSPMKGHSHVYWYRQLPEEGLKFMVYLQKENIIDESGMPKERFSAEFPKEGPSILRIQQVVRGDSAAYFCASSGSGNQPQHFGDGTRLSIL.

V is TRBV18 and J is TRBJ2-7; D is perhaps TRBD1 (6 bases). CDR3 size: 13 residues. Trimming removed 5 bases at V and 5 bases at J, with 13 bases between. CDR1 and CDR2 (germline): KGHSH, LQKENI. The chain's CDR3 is CASSANRDNEQYF. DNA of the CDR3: TGTGCCAGCTCAGCCAACAGGGATAACGAGCAGTACTTC. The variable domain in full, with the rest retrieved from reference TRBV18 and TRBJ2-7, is NAGVMQNPRHLVRRRGQEARLRCSPMKGHSHVYWYRQLPEEGLKFMVYLQKENIIDESGMPKERFSAEFPKEGPSILRIQQVVRGDSAAYFCASSANRDNEQYFGPGTRLTVT.

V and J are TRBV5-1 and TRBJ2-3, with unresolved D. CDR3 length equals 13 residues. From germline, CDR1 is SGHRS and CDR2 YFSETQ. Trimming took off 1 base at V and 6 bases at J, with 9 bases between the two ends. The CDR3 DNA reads TGCGCCAGCAGCTTGTACGGTGGGGATACGCAGTATTTT. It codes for CASSLYGGDTQYF.

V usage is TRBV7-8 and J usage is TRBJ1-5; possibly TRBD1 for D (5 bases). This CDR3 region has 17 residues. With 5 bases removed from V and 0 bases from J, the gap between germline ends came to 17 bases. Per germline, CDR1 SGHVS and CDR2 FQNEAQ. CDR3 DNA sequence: TGTGCCAGCAGCAGAACCGGGACCACCTATAGCAATCAGCCCCAGCATTTT. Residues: CASSRTGTTYSNQPQHF.

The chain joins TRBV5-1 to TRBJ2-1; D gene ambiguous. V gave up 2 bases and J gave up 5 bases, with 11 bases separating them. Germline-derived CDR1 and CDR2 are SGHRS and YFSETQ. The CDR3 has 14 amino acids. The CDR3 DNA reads TGCGCCAGCAGCTTTAGCAGCGTCGACAATGAGCAGTTCTTC. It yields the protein CASSFSSVDNEQFF.

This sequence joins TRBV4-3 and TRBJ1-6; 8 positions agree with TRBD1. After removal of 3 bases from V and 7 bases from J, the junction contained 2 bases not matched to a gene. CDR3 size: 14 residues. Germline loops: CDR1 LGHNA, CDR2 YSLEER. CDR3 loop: CASSQGQENSPLHF. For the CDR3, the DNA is TGCGCCAGCAGCCAGGGACAGGAAAATTCACCCCTCCACTTT.

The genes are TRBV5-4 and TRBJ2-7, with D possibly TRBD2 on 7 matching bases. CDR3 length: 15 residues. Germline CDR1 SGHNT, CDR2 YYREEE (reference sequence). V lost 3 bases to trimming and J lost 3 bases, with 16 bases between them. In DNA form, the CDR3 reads TGTGCCAGCAGCTCCCAAGGGGGGGCCGTCTACGAGCAGTACTTC. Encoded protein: CASSSQGGAVYEQYF. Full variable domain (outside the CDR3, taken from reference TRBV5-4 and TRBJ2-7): ETGVTQSPTHLIKTRGQQVTLRCSSQSGHNTVSWYQQALGQGPQFIFQYYREEENGRGNFPPRFSGLQFPNYSSELNVNALELDDSALYLCASSSQGGAVYEQYFGPGTRLTVT.

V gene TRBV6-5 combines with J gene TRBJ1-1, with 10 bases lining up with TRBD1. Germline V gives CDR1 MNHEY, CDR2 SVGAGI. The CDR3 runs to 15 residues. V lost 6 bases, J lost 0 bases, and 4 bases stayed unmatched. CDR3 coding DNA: TGTGCCAGCAGCCGGGACAGGGGAGTGAACACTGAAGCTTTCTTT. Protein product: CASSRDRGVNTEAFF.

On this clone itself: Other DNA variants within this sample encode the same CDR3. CDR3 region: CASSRIRQETQYF. The CDR3 coding sequence is TGCGCCAGCAGCCGAATCCGGCAGGAGACCCAGTACTTC. This chain uses TRBV5-1 with TRBJ2-5, with D unresolved. Germline-derived CDR1 and CDR2 are SGHRS and YFSETQ. This CDR3 has 13 residues. With 4 bases removed from V and 5 bases from J, the gap between germline ends came to 12 bases.

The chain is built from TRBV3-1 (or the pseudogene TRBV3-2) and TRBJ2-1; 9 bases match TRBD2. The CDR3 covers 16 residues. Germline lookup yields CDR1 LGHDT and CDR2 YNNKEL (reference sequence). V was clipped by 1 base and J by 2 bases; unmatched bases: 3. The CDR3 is CASSQGLAAAYNEQFF. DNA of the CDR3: TGTGCCAGCAGCCAAGGACTAGCGGCCGCCTACAATGAGCAGTTCTTC.

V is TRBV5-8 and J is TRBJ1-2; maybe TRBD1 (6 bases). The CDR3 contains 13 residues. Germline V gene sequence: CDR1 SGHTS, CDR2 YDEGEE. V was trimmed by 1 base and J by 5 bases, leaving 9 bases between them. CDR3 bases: TGTGCCAGCAGCTTGACAACAGGGTATGGCTACACCTTC. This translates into CASSLTTGYGYTF. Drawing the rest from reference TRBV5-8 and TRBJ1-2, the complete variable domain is EAGVTQSPTHLIKTRGQQATLRCSPISGHTSVYWYQQALGLGLQFLLWYDEGEERNRGNFPPRFSGRQFPNYSSELNVNALELEDSALYLCASSLTTGYGYTFGSGTRLTVV.

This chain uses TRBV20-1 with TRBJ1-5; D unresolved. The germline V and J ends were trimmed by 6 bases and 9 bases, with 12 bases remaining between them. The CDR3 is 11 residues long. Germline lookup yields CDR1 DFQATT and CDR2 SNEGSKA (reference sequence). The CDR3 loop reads CSAAMLGPQHF. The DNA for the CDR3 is TGCAGTGCCGCCATGCTGGGGCCCCAGCATTTT.

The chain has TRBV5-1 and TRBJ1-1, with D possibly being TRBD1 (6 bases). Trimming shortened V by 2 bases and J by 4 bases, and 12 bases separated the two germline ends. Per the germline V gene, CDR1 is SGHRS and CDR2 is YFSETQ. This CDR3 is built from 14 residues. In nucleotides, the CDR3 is TGCGCCAGCAGCTTAAAACAGGGAGTCACTGAAGCTTTCTTT. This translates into CASSLKQGVTEAFF.

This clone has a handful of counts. CDR3 amino acids: CASSVTGENTEAFF. The CDR3 coding sequence is TGTGCCAGCAGCGTTACAGGGGAGAACACTGAAGCTTTCTTT. The genes are TRBV9 and TRBJ1-1, with 7 bases matching TRBD1. The CDR3 runs 14 residues. The junction had 2 bases not matched to a gene; V was cut back by 2 bases and J by 1 base. The germline V gene has CDR1 SGDLS and CDR2 YYNGEE. Full variable domain (rest looked up from reference TRBV9 and TRBJ1-1): DSGVTQTPKHLITATGQRVTLRCSPRSGDLSVYWYQQSLDQGLQFLIQYYNGEERAKGNILERFSAQQFPDLHSELNLSSLELGDSALYFCASSVTGENTEAFFGQGTRLTVV.

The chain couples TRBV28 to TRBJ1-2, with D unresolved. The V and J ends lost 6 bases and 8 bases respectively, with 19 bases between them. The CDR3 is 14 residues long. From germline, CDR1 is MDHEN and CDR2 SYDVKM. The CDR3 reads CASRSPYSLGGYTF. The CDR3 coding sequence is TGTGCCAGCAGATCACCTTACAGCCTGGGGGGCTACACCTTC.

The CDR3 DNA reads as TGTGCCAGCAGTTACCCCCCCGGGATGGACACTGAAGCTTTCTTT. Protein sequence: CASSYPPGMDTEAFF. The rearrangement joins TRBV6-2 or TRBV6-3 to TRBJ1-1; no clear D gene. This CDR3 region has 15 residues. The V end lost 2 bases, the J end lost 3 bases, and 13 bases lay between the germline ends. Germline assignment: CDR1 MNHEY and CDR2 SVGEGT.

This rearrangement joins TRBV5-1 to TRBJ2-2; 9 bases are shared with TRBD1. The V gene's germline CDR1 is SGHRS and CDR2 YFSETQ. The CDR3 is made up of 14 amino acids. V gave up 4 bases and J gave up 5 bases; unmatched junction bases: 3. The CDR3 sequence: CASSRTGVTGELFF. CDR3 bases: TGCGCCAGCAGCCGGACAGGGGTGACCGGGGAGCTGTTTTTT. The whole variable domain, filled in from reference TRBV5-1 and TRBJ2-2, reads KAGVTQTPRYLIKTRGQQVTLSCSPISGHRSVSWYQQTPGQGLQFLFEYFSETQRNKGNFPGRFSGRQFSNSRSEMNVSTLELGDSALYLCASSRTGVTGELFFGEGSRLTVL.

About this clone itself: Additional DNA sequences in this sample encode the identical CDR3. The CDR3 bases are TGTGCCAGCAGTTTGTTCGCTGAAGCTTTCTTT. Translating gives CASSLFAEAFF. The rearrangement joins TRBV28 to TRBJ1-1; D ambiguous. The germline CDR1 and CDR2 sequences are MDHEN and SYDVKM. The CDR3 length is 11 residues. The V and J ends lost 3 bases and 6 bases respectively, with 5 bases between them.